This T cell receptor beta chain was obtained from a study of metastatic and nonmetastatic thyroid tumors. In the study overall: Peripheral blood and tumor or nodule samples from malignant and benign thyroid patients were compared.

Findings and caveats of the study: Significantly greater TCR beta diversity was reportedly found in malignant thyroid tumors than in benign nodules (in blood and tumor).

Points on this clone: As yet, its antigen is unknown.

Per the original methods: CDR3 differences across clinicopathological groups were used to build a distant-metastasis classifier for papillary thyroid cancer. Using MiXCR, TCRdb reanalyzed the PCR reads. The V and J calls come from TCRdb's annotation, not from the publication. The sample shows around 14,000 clones, about a quarter of them seen only once. Trimming removed 6 bases from V and 3 bases from J; junction bases left unmatched: 4. This CDR3 is 14 amino acids long. Germline loops: CDR1 MNHEY, CDR2 SVGEGT. Prior to thyroid surgery, none of the patients had received any treatment. This clonotype originated in a female donor with papillary thyroid cancer or a benign thyroid nodule (not recorded which). Some clones in this sample may be carry-over from other donors' samples. The rearrangement uses TRBV6-2 or TRBV6-3 and TRBJ2-3; 9 positions agree with TRBD2. Material: tumor tissue. CDR3 nucleotides: TGTGCCAGCAGAACTCTAGCGGGAACAGATACGCAGTATTTT. Translated: CASRTLAGTDTQYF.